Below, 5 T cell receptor beta chains from the same sample are listed, as sequenced in a study of blood T cell repertoires in COVID-19. The protocol was immunoSEQ multiplex PCR, while the TCRdb copy is restricted to in-frame clones and leaves out a portion. Counted here are 150,000 to 190,000 clones, more than 75% occurring once; the ten biggest clones make up roughly 8%. The sample consisted of peripheral blood. Receptors originate from a woman aged 55-70 years with COVID-19, enrolled during active disease.

The J gene is TRBJ2-4, the V gene TRBV5-1; D ambiguous. The CDR3 contains 14 residues. Germline V lookup: CDR1 SGHRS, CDR2 YFSETQ. Trimming removed 3 bases from V and 2 bases from J, with 9 bases in between. CDR3 nucleotides: TGCGCCAGCAGCTCCGACAATCCCAAAAACATTCAGTACTTC. It encodes CASSSDNPKNIQYF.

This sequence joins TRBV5-1 and TRBJ2-7; weak D call: TRBD1 (6 bases). Germline V CDR1 and CDR2: SGHRS, YFSETQ. Trimming cost V 7 bases and J 1 base, with 12 bases left between them. This CDR3 is built from 13 residues. Written as DNA, the CDR3 is TGCGCCAGCTCCAGGACAGCTTCCTACGAGCAGTACTTC. Its protein product is CASSRTASYEQYF.

The gene calls are TRBV7-7 and TRBJ2-5; TRBD1 aligns across 10 bases. Per the germline V gene, CDR1 is SSHAT and CDR2 is FNYEAQ (reference sequence). This CDR3 region has 15 residues. Unmatched junction bases numbered 3, after V lost 5 bases and J lost 0 bases. CDR3 DNA: TGTGCCAGCAGCCGCGGACAGGGGGACCAAGAGACCCAGTACTTC. Amino acids: CASSRGQGDQETQYF.

V usage is TRBV19 and J usage is TRBJ2-3; maybe TRBD1 (6 bases). V was cut by 3 bases and J by 0 bases, with 7 bases left in between. Germline lookup yields CDR1 LNHDA and CDR2 SQIVND (reference sequence). The CDR3 is 14 residues long. In DNA, the CDR3 is TGTGCCAGTAGTATTGACAGGAGCACAGATACGCAGTATTTT. Amino acids: CASSIDRSTDTQYF.

The rearrangement links TRBV6-1 to TRBJ1-6; D ambiguous. The CDR3 has 15 amino acids. Trimming shortened V by 3 bases and J by 6 bases, and 12 bases separated the two germline ends. Germline CDR1 MNHNS, CDR2 SASEGT. The chain's CDR3 is CASSERGAGNSPLHF. The CDR3 nucleotides are TGTGCCAGCAGTGAGAGAGGCGCGGGTAATTCACCCCTCCACTTT.